This TCR beta chain was recovered during a study of blood T cell repertoires in COVID-19. Germline V gives CDR1 MGHRA, CDR2 YSYEKL. Trimming cost V 1 base and J 7 bases, with 13 bases left between them. The CDR3 contains 14 residues. TCRdb's copy holds only in-frame clones and misses some; the assay was immunoSEQ multiplex PCR. Among around 290,000 clones listed, about 89% were seen once. Sequencing used peripheral blood. The receptor was isolated from a woman between 45 and 65 years old who had recovered from COVID-19. This chain connects TRBV4-1 to TRBJ2-5; D ambiguous. This CDR3 is CASSQGSTARTQYF. The CDR3, as DNA: TGCGCCAGCAGCCAAGGGTCAACCGCCAGGACCCAGTACTTC.